A single sample gave rise to the 9 T cell receptor beta chains below, sequenced in a study of cytomegalovirus exposure and HLA in healthy donors. Vbeta (60) and Jbeta (13) primers were used in the PCR. Assay: immunoSEQ multiplex PCR; the TCRdb copy retains only in-frame clones and omits some. The repertoire includes 100,000 to 150,000 clones, roughly 79% of them detected once, and around 2% sits in the top ten. Sequenced sample: PBMCs. These receptors all come from a woman aged 40 to 50 in good health and CMV-seronegative.

This chain joins TRBV29-1 and TRBJ2-1; perhaps TRBD1 as D (5 bases). The ends were cut back, 2 bases at V and 4 bases at J, with 6 bases in the middle. The germline gives CDR1 SQVTM, CDR2 ANQGSEA. The CDR3 is 12 residues long. The DNA for the CDR3 is TGCAGCGTTGAATGGACATACAATGAGCAGTTCTTC. Its translation: CSVEWTYNEQFF.

This clone was seen once. The CDR3 region is CASSPLGQGTGNTIYF. The CDR3 nucleotides read TGTGCCAGCAGTCCCCTCGGACAGGGGACTGGAAACACCATATATTTT. This chain connects TRBV27 to TRBJ1-3; TRBD1 aligns across 9 bases. Per germline, CDR1 MNHEY and CDR2 SMNVEV (reference sequence). This CDR3 comprises 16 residues. Germline trimming cut 5 bases from V and 2 bases from J; bases unmatched to any gene: 7.

This clone was detected once. The chain recombines TRBV19 with TRBJ1-1, with D unclear. Per the germline V gene, CDR1 is LNHDA and CDR2 is SQIVND (reference sequence). The CDR3 runs 17 residues. The V gene lost 4 bases and the J gene lost 5 bases, with 23 bases spanning the gap. CDR3 bases: TGTGCCAGTAGTAGGATCCCCATCGTCGGGGAAGTGACTGAAGCTTTCTTT. Its translation is CASSRIPIVGEVTEAFF.

J is TRBJ2-4 and V is TRBV28, with 9 positions matching TRBD1. V trimming: 5 bases; J trimming: 7 bases; junction bases outside the gene matches: 6. The CDR3 consists of 14 residues. Germline V lookup: CDR1 MDHEN, CDR2 SYDVKM. CDR3 in amino acids: CASSPQTGGNIQYF. The CDR3 bases are TGTGCCAGCAGTCCACAGACAGGGGGGAACATTCAGTACTTC. Using reference TRBV28 and TRBJ2-4 for the parts outside the CDR3, the full variable domain is DVKVTQSSRYLVKRTGEKVFLECVQDMDHENMFWYRQDPGLGLRLIYFSYDVKMKEKGDIPEGYSVSREKKERFSLILESASTNQTSMYLCASSPQTGGNIQYFGAGTRLSVL.

This chain links TRBV11-3 with TRBJ2-1, with 8 bases lining up with TRBD2. Germline V lookup: CDR1 SGHNT, CDR2 YENEEA. After removal of 2 bases from V and 7 bases from J, the junction contained 1 base not matched to a gene. The CDR3 contains 13 residues. In DNA form, the CDR3 reads TGTGCCAGCAGCTTAAGCGGGAGTAATGAGCAGTTCTTC. Amino acid sequence: CASSLSGSNEQFF.

The V call is TRBV11-3, the J call TRBJ1-2; D may be TRBD1 (6 bases). The V gene lost 4 bases and the J gene lost 8 bases, with 23 bases spanning the gap. This CDR3 is 16 amino acids long. CDR1 and CDR2 from the germline V gene are SGHNT and YENEEA. As DNA, the CDR3 is TGTGCCAGCAGCTCGAGGACAGCGTCAGGGAAGAGGGGCTACACCTTC. Its protein product is CASSSRTASGKRGYTF.

The V and J genes are TRBV6-5 and TRBJ1-4; possible D gene TRBD1, 5 bases. Trimming took off 6 bases at V and 12 bases at J, with 20 bases between the two ends. CDR3 size: 14 residues. Germline V gene data show CDR1 as MNHEY and CDR2 as SVGAGI. The CDR3 is CASSRDSPGGELFF. The CDR3 DNA follows: TGTGCCAGCAGCAGGGATAGCCCCGGGGGGGAACTGTTTTTT.

V and J are TRBV29-1 and TRBJ2-1; the D gene is possibly TRBD2 (5 bases). The germline V gene encodes CDR1 SQVTM and CDR2 ANQGSEA. The V end was cut by 3 bases, the J end by 6 bases, with 12 bases between. This CDR3 comprises 13 residues. CDR3 coding DNA: TGCAGCGTTGATTACCGGGGAGTCAATGAGCAGTTCTTC. Its translation is CSVDYRGVNEQFF.

The chain is built from TRBV6-4 and TRBJ2-3; D is possibly TRBD2 (5 bases). The V gene lost 6 bases and the J gene lost 2 bases, with 12 bases spanning the gap. From germline, CDR1 is MRHNA and CDR2 SNTAGT. CDR3 size: 14 residues. The CDR3 is CASSSQRSTDTQYF. Here the CDR3 DNA reads TGTGCCAGCAGCTCCCAGCGGTCCACAGATACGCAGTATTTT.